This TCR beta chain appears in the sequencing data of a study of blood T cell repertoires in COVID-19. Study summary: COVID-19 samples, acute and convalescent, were from the United States, Italy and Spain. Nucleic acid was either cDNA or gDNA, and it came from T cells, B-cell-depleted T cells, or PBMCs.

J lost 8 bases, V lost 6 bases, and 7 bases had no gene match. CDR3 length equals 13 residues. Germline loops: CDR1 MNHEY, CDR2 SMNVEV (reference sequence). In the source study's methods: The authors estimated nucleated cell counts from reference gene primer amplification. The data were produced by immunoSEQ multiplex PCR, yet TCRdb's version contains in-frame clones alone and is incomplete. D and trimming come from the DNA, and the V and J calls and clone size come from that table. The data show a few hundred thousand clones, around 87% seen once. This clonotype was obtained from a woman in her seventies with active or convalescent COVID-19. The sample taken for sequencing was peripheral blood. This chain connects TRBV27 to TRBJ1-2; TRBD1 agrees at 9 bases. CDR3 region: CASRAGTGIGYTF. The CDR3 region has the DNA TGTGCCAGCAGGGCGGGGACAGGGATCGGCTACACCTTC.